These 12 T cell receptor beta chains share one sample of origin, sequenced in a study of T cells expressing NK-cell markers. TCRdb reprocessed the 5' RACE reads, with one entry per CDR3 protein and no DNA. The table lists about 390,000 distinct CDR3 sequences. The specimen was blood T cells: a sorted CD56 or NKG2C T cell subset, CD4+ or CD8+ T cells, or bulk PBMC T cells (not recorded which). The receptor source for this set is a woman aged 45 to 65 in good health.

CDR3 sequence reads: CASGALTGDEQFF. The chain links TRBV5-1 to TRBJ2-1; TCRdb designates TRBD2, a call that cannot be tested without DNA. The germline V gene encodes CDR1 SGHRS and CDR2 YFSETQ. This CDR3 is 13 amino acids long.

The rearrangement links TRBV29-1 to TRBJ2-3; TCRdb names TRBD1, which stays unverified in the absence of DNA. The CDR3 contains 15 residues. CDR1 SQVTM and CDR2 ANQGSEA come from the germline V gene. The CDR3 is CSVPPSGHHTDTQYF.

The CDR3: CSVRSGETQYF. This chain connects TRBV29-1 to TRBJ2-5. The CDR3 has 11 amino acids. Germline V CDR1 and CDR2: SQVTM, ANQGSEA.

V and J are TRBV2 and TRBJ2-2; TCRdb gives TRBD1 as the D gene, but with no DNA this cannot be confirmed. This CDR3 region has 18 residues. Germline V gene sequence: CDR1 SNHLY, CDR2 FYNNEI. The CDR3 reads CASSGVARDVSGTGELFF.

The chain is built from TRBV19 and TRBJ1-5; TCRdb calls TRBD1, which cannot be checked without DNA. This CDR3 region has 15 residues. CDR1 and CDR2 from the germline V gene are LNHDA and SQIVND (reference sequence). The CDR3 is CASSMTGVGNQPQHF.

This sequence joins TRBV20-1 and TRBJ2-5; TCRdb's D call of TRBD1 is untestable without DNA. Germline V gene data show CDR1 as DFQATT and CDR2 as SNEGSKA (reference sequence). This CDR3 is built from 15 residues. This CDR3 reads CSARDSNQGWETQYF.

The V call is TRBV12-3 or TRBV12-4, the J call TRBJ2-1; lacking DNA, the TRBD1 call made by TCRdb goes unchecked. This CDR3 comprises 16 residues. CDR3: CASSPGGGLVYNEQFF.

The rearrangement links TRBV3-1 to TRBJ2-1; lacking DNA, the TRBD2 call made by TCRdb goes unchecked. This CDR3 spans 14 amino acids. Germline V CDR1 and CDR2: LGHDT, YNNKEL (reference sequence). This CDR3 reads CATQTAGGPGGQFF.

The chain is built from TRBV20-1 and TRBJ2-4; TCRdb picks TRBD1, but there is no DNA to check that call. This CDR3 is built from 13 residues. Germline CDR1 is DFQATT and CDR2 is SNEGSKA (reference sequence). CDR3: CSAPQTGADIQYF.

The chain is built from TRBV12-3 or TRBV12-4 and TRBJ2-4; the D call of TRBD1 rests on TCRdb alone, since no DNA is present to check it. This CDR3 is built from 14 residues. CDR3 sequence reads: CASTWQGTKNIQYF.

The chain combines TRBV20-1 with TRBJ2-3; there is no DNA to check the TCRdb D call of TRBD2. The germline V gene has CDR1 DFQATT and CDR2 SNEGSKA (reference sequence). The CDR3 extends over 16 amino acids. The CDR3 protein is CSVLPPSSGGTDTQYF.

This chain connects TRBV20-1 to TRBJ1-2; TCRdb proposes TRBD1, but this gene call is untestable without DNA. The CDR3 has 12 residues. Germline V gene lookup returns CDR1 DFQATT and CDR2 SNEGSKA (reference sequence). The CDR3 sequence: CSAPEGLYGYTF.